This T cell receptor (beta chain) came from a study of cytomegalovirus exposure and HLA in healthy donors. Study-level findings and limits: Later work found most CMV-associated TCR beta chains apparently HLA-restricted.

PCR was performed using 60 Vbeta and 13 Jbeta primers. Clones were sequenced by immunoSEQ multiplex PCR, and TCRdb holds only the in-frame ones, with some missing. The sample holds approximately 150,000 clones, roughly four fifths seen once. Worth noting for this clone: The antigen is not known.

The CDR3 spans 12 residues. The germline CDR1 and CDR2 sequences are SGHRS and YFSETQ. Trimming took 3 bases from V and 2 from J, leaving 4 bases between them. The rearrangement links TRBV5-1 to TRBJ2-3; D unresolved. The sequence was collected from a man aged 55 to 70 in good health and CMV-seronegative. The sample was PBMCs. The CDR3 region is CASSSYTDTQYF. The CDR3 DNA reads TGCGCCAGCAGCTCCTACACAGATACGCAGTATTTT.